These 23 T cell receptor beta chains originate from one sample sequenced in a study of vaccination effects on CD4 cells after COVID-19 (dated 2022 in TCRdb). After around 11 days of culture, CD4+ T cells were isolated with the EasySep CD4+ T cell isolation kit. Convalescent patients had PCR-confirmed SARS-CoV-2 infection between March and December 2020, before Alpha, Beta and Delta variants emerged in the United States. Each participant received two doses of an mRNA SARS-CoV-2 vaccine, either BNT162b2 or mRNA-1273. No antigen has been assigned to these receptors. Preparation of the library involved the immunoSEQ multiplex PCR assay. TCRdb carries this immuneACCESS record with in-frame sequences only. Its versions omit some clonotypes, under half of them owing to an unresolved V gene in the studies checked, with the rest unexplained. This sample lists nearly 50,000 clones; under 85% were detected once. The biggest ten clones account for 5.4% of the sample.

Specimen: CD4+ T cells from PBMCs cultured without peptide, collected after COVID-19 vaccination. Receptors were obtained from a human donor who had a prior SARS-CoV-2 infection.

In this sample, this clone turned up once. J is TRBJ1-1 and V is TRBV28; D uncertain. The CDR3 consists of 14 residues. Between the trimmed V and J ends, which lost 4 bases and 0 bases, there was a span of 9 bases. Germline V gene lookup returns CDR1 MDHEN and CDR2 SYDVKM. CDR3 nucleotides: TGTGCCAGCAGTTCGCCGGGCATGAACACTGAAGCTTTCTTT. Translation gives CASSSPGMNTEAFF.

This clone appeared a single time. J is TRBJ2-3 and V is TRBV19; 15 nucleotides line up with TRBD2. With 3 bases clipped from V and 2 bases from J, the junction kept 15 bases outside the gene matches. The CDR3 runs 21 residues. The V gene's germline CDR1 is LNHDA and CDR2 SQIVND (reference sequence). The CDR3 DNA sequence: TGTGCCAGTAGTATCGGGTTAGGACTAGCGGGAGGGCCTTTCTACACAGATACGCAGTATTTT. Translation gives CASSIGLGLAGGPFYTDTQYF.

This rearrangement joins TRBV7-9 to TRBJ1-3, with D possibly TRBD1 on 5 matching bases. The V end lost 1 base, the J end lost 2 bases, and 6 bases lay between the germline ends. Germline V gene sequence: CDR1 SEHNR, CDR2 FQNEAQ (reference sequence). CDR3 length equals 14 residues. As DNA, the CDR3 is TGTGCCAGCAGCTTAGGCAGGGCTGGAAACACCATATATTTT. It yields the protein CASSLGRAGNTIYF.

V is TRBV15 and J is TRBJ2-1; no clear D. This CDR3 spans 11 amino acids. CDR1 and CDR2 from the germline V gene are LNHNV and YYDKDF (reference sequence). Trimming cost V 3 bases and J 5 bases, with 2 bases left between them. The CDR3 coding sequence is TGTGCCACCAGCAGGAACAATGAGCAGTTCTTC. This sequence encodes CATSRNNEQFF. Full variable domain (rest looked up from reference TRBV15 and TRBJ2-1): DAMVIQNPRYQVTQFGKPVTLSCSQTLNHNVMYWYQQKSSQAPKLLFHYYDKDFNNEADTPDNFQSRRPNTSFCFLDIRSPGLGDTAMYLCATSRNNEQFFGPGTRLTVL.

The chain carries TRBV15 and TRBJ2-5, with 9 nucleotides matching TRBD1. This CDR3 region has 17 residues. After removal of 4 bases from V and 6 bases from J, the junction contained 15 bases not matched to a gene. Germline CDR1 LNHNV, CDR2 YYDKDF (reference sequence). DNA of the CDR3: TGTGCCACCAGCAAAGACCAACGGGGGGACAGGGTCAAGACCCAGTACTTC. Translation: CATSKDQRGDRVKTQYF.

This clone was seen a single time. This sequence joins TRBV18 and TRBJ2-5; tentative D call: TRBD1 (6 bases). The length of the CDR3 is 15 residues. V gave up 2 bases and J gave up 5 bases, with 15 bases separating them. From germline, CDR1 is KGHSH and CDR2 LQKENI. The CDR3 is CASSPTSGQIETQYF. DNA of the CDR3: TGTGCCAGCTCACCAACTTCAGGACAGATTGAGACCCAGTACTTC.

This clone was seen a handful of times. The V call is TRBV5-1, the J call TRBJ2-2; TRBD2 matches at 11 bases. Losses at the gene ends were 3 bases for V and 7 bases for J; bases not matched to a gene: 11. The germline V gene has CDR1 SGHRS and CDR2 YFSETQ. This CDR3 contains 17 residues. The CDR3 DNA sequence: TGCGCCAGCAGCTCCTTTACTAGCGGGGGAAGGAACGGGGAGCTGTTTTTT. Its translation: CASSSFTSGGRNGELFF.

The rearrangement uses TRBV5-1 and TRBJ1-1, with D perhaps matching TRBD1 (5 bases). Germline V gene sequence: CDR1 SGHRS, CDR2 YFSETQ. V shed 7 bases and J shed 1 base, with 11 bases lying between them. CDR3 length: 13 amino acids. In DNA, the CDR3 is TGCGCCAGCCAAAGACAGTGGAACACTGAAGCTTTCTTT. Residues: CASQRQWNTEAFF.

The V gene is TRBV2, the J gene TRBJ2-3; possibly TRBD1 or TRBD2 for D (6 bases each). CDR1 is SNHLY, CDR2 FYNNEI, per germline. CDR3 length: 15 residues. Trimming shortened V by 6 bases and J by 6 bases, and 19 bases separated the two germline ends. CDR3 amino acids: CASRPTSLGADTQYF. The CDR3 DNA reads as TGTGCCAGCAGACCGACTAGTTTGGGGGCGGATACGCAGTATTTT.

The chain combines TRBV2 with TRBJ1-1, with a possible D match to TRBD1 (5 bases). CDR3 size: 13 residues. Trimming took 7 bases from V and 13 from J, leaving 22 bases between them. CDR1 and CDR2 from the germline V gene are SNHLY and FYNNEI. The chain's CDR3 is CASTIAPRTGVFF. CDR3 DNA sequence: TGTGCCAGCACCATAGCCCCTAGGACGGGGGTTTTCTTT.

The chain links TRBV19 to TRBJ2-3; D is ambiguous. This CDR3 is built from 12 residues. V was shortened by 3 bases and J by 4 bases, with 5 bases between the two germline ends. Germline CDR1 and CDR2: LNHDA and SQIVND (reference sequence). The CDR3 sequence is CASSIFADTQYF. The CDR3 bases are TGTGCCAGTAGTATTTTTGCAGATACGCAGTATTTT.

V usage is TRBV7-9 and J usage is TRBJ2-3; 10 bases are a match to TRBD2. The V segment lost 5 bases and the J segment 2 bases; nucleotides outside the gene matches: 4. Germline CDR1 is SEHNR and CDR2 is FQNEAQ (reference sequence). The CDR3 extends over 15 amino acids. This CDR3 reads CASSRSGGYTDTQYF. The CDR3 coding sequence is TGTGCCAGCAGCCGTAGCGGGGGGTACACAGATACGCAGTATTTT.

The chain joins TRBV2 to TRBJ2-7; 7 nucleotides match TRBD1. The junction had 4 bases not matched to a gene; V was cut back by 8 bases and J by 0 bases. The CDR3 runs 13 residues. Germline V gene data show CDR1 as SNHLY and CDR2 as FYNNEI. The CDR3: CASGGDSSYEQYF. CDR3 sequence (DNA): TGTGCCAGCGGTGGGGACAGCTCCTACGAGCAGTACTTC.

This clone has more than one count but fewer than ten. The chain is built from TRBV7-3 and TRBJ2-1; a possible D gene is TRBD2 (7 bases). There are 16 residues in the CDR3. CDR1 SGHTA and CDR2 FQGTGA come from the germline V gene. Between the trimmed V and J ends, which lost 2 bases and 0 bases, there was a span of 11 bases. The DNA of the CDR3 is TGTGCCAGCAGCTTAGCGGGGGCAGTCTCCTACAATGAGCAGTTCTTC. It yields the protein CASSLAGAVSYNEQFF.

About this clone: Other nucleotide sequences in the sample specify the same CDR3. V is TRBV6-5 and J is TRBJ2-1; D is unclear. The CDR3 spans 15 residues. Trimming shortened V by 0 bases and J by 0 bases, and 6 bases separated the two germline ends. Germline CDR1 MNHEY, CDR2 SVGAGI. In DNA form, the CDR3 reads TGTGCCAGCAGTTACTCAGGCAGCTCCTACAATGAGCAGTTCTTC. This sequence encodes CASSYSGSSYNEQFF.

The rearrangement links TRBV6-6 to TRBJ2-6; 7 bases agree with TRBD2. The CDR3 length is 16 residues. Germline lookup yields CDR1 MNHNY and CDR2 SVGAGI (reference sequence). Losses at the gene ends were 8 bases for V and 0 bases for J; bases not matched to a gene: 7. CDR3: CASYRRERSGANVLTF. CDR3 nucleotide sequence: TGTGCCAGCTATCGGCGGGAGCGCTCTGGGGCCAACGTCCTGACTTTC.

This clone appeared once. The chain recombines TRBV7-8 with TRBJ1-1, with D uncertain. The germline V gene has CDR1 SGHVS and CDR2 FQNEAQ. The CDR3 loop spans 13 amino acids. The germline V and J ends were trimmed by 0 bases and 3 bases, with 5 bases remaining between them. Here the CDR3 DNA reads TGTGCCAGCAGCTTAGCGCTGGACACTGAAGCTTTCTTT. Amino acids: CASSLALDTEAFF. Combining the CDR3 with reference TRBV7-8 and TRBJ1-1 gives the whole variable domain GAGVSQSPRYKVAKRGQDVALRCDPISGHVSLFWYQQALGQGPEFLTYFQNEAQLDKSGLPSDRFFAERPEGSVSTLKIQRTQQEDSAVYLCASSLALDTEAFFGQGTRLTVV.

This chain uses TRBV5-1 with TRBJ1-4, with 8 bases aligning to TRBD1. The trim removed 4 bases at V and 4 bases at J, leaving 9 bases unmatched. The CDR3 runs to 16 residues. The V gene's germline CDR1 is SGHRS and CDR2 YFSETQ. The CDR3 spells CASSPGTGGFNEKLFF. The CDR3 DNA follows: TGCGCCAGCAGCCCCGGGACAGGCGGATTTAATGAAAAACTGTTTTTT.

V gene TRBV4-1 combines with J gene TRBJ2-7, with TRBD2 matching 9 bases. Germline CDR1 and CDR2: MGHRA and YSYEKL. The CDR3 runs to 16 residues. Germline trimming cut 1 base from V and 2 bases from J; bases unmatched to any gene: 6. This CDR3 is CASSQGGGRVPYEQYF. CDR3 bases: TGCGCCAGCAGCCAAGGCGGCGGGAGGGTCCCCTACGAGCAGTACTTC.

V is TRBV5-4 and J is TRBJ2-2; D not certain. Trimming left V 3 bases short and J 5 bases short, with 8 bases between. The CDR3 contains 13 residues. Germline assignment: CDR1 SGHNT and CDR2 YYREEE (reference sequence). This CDR3 is CASSSVRTGELFF. The CDR3 coding sequence is TGTGCCAGCAGCTCGGTACGAACCGGGGAGCTGTTTTTT.

The chain combines TRBV7-6 with TRBJ2-7, with D perhaps matching TRBD1 (6 bases). This CDR3 contains 16 residues. The V end was cut by 1 base, the J end by 0 bases, with 13 bases between. From germline, CDR1 is SGHVS and CDR2 FNYEAQ. This chain's CDR3 is CASSLGQAVASYEQYF. In DNA form, the CDR3 reads TGTGCCAGCAGCTTAGGACAGGCGGTTGCCTCCTACGAGCAGTACTTC.

V usage is TRBV7-2 and J usage is TRBJ2-7; D gene uncertain. V lost 2 bases and J 3 bases, leaving 2 bases between the germline ends. Germline CDR1 SGHTA, CDR2 FQGNSA. The CDR3 runs to 11 residues. CDR3 loop: CASSLNYEQYF. In DNA, the CDR3 is TGTGCCAGCAGCTTAAACTACGAGCAGTACTTC.

The gene calls are TRBV5-1 and TRBJ2-3; D not certain. The CDR3 covers 12 residues. The germline V and J ends were trimmed by 4 bases and 5 bases, with 8 bases remaining between them. Germline V gene data show CDR1 as SGHRS and CDR2 as YFSETQ. CDR3 in DNA: TGCGCCAGCAGCGTTCACAAAGATACGCAGTATTTT. The encoded protein is CASSVHKDTQYF.